These T cell receptor beta chains were read from a single sample in a study of T cell repertoires in cytomegalovirus infection. These receptors are not linked to any known antigen. TCRdb reprocessed the reads via MiXCR and lists one record per CDR3 protein. Of hundreds of thousands of distinct CDR3 sequences listed, around 32% are singletons. Sequencing was performed on cultured PBMCs, taken from culture after CMV antigen stimulation. The source of these receptors is a human donor in good health (CMV status not recorded). Some clones in this sample may be carry-over from other donors' samples. Both conserved end residues are part of each CDR3. The D gene is left open where the match is weak. The listing skips clone size in some rows; elsewhere it reads once, few, many or a size class.

J,size,V,D,CDR3,DNA
TRBJ1-1,NA,TRBV7-9,NA,CASSLLEAFF,TGTGCCAGCAGCCTCTTAGAAGCTTTCTTT
TRBJ2-1,few,TRBV11-3,TRBD2,CASSQEGLAGAYNEQFF,TGTGCCAGCTCCCAAGAGGGCCTAGCGGGGGCCTACAATGAGCAGTTCTTC
TRBJ2-2,many,TRBV7-2,TRBD2,CASSQAYRTSGMSGELFF,TGTGCCAGCAGCCAAGCTTACCGGACTAGCGGCATGTCCGGGGAGCTGTTTTTT
TRBJ1-1,NA,TRBV9,NA,CASSAATGPDTEAFF,TGTGCCAGCAGCGCCGCTACAGGGCCAGACACTGAAGCTTTCTTT
TRBJ2-2,NA,TRBV20-1,NA,CSARRVGGELFF,TGCAGTGCTAGACGGGTTGGCGGGGAGCTGTTTTTT
TRBJ1-1,few,TRBV7-2,NA,CASSQTKTTEAFF,TGTGCCAGCAGCCAAACAAAGACGACTGAAGCTTTCTTT
TRBJ2-5,NA,TRBV5-1,TRBD2,CASSLAGGSGETQYF,TGCGCCAGCAGCTTGGCGGGGGGTTCGGGAGAGACCCAGTACTTC
TRBJ1-1,NA,TRBV6-1,NA,CASSRQRNTEAFF,TGTGCCAGCAGCCGCCAGAGGAACACTGAAGCTTTCTTT
TRBJ1-3,NA,TRBV2,TRBD1,CASSERGQSSSGNTIYF,TGTGCCAGCAGTGAAAGGGGGCAGAGCAGCTCTGGAAACACCATATATTTT
TRBJ2-7,NA,TRBV7-9,TRBD1,CASRSRDSSYEQYF,TGTGCCAGCAGGAGCAGGGACAGTTCCTACGAGCAGTACTTC
TRBJ1-2,many,TRBV7-2,TRBD1,CASSSGQGGYTF,TGTGCCAGCAGCTCTGGACAGGGTGGCTACACCTTC
TRBJ1-2,few,TRBV4-1,NA,CASSRFRGGANGYTF,TGCGCCAGCAGCCGCTTTAGGGGGGGGGCGAATGGCTACACCTTC
TRBJ2-1,once,TRBV5-4,TRBD2,CASSFPSGRGTIF,TGTGCCAGCAGCTTCCCTAGCGGGAGGGGGACGATCTTC
TRBJ2-1,few,TRBV19,TRBD2,CASTSGGDHNEQFF,TGTGCCAGCACCAGCGGGGGTGATCACAATGAGCAGTTCTTC
TRBJ2-7,NA,TRBV6-1,NA,CASSEKQFAYEQYF,TGTGCCAGCAGTGAAAAACAGTTTGCCTACGAGCAGTACTTC
TRBJ2-3,few,TRBV6-5,NA,CASRRGMGTDTQYF,TGTGCCAGCAGGAGGGGGATGGGAACAGATACGCAGTATTTT
TRBJ2-1,few,TRBV7-9,NA,CASSSLAGGEQFF,TGTGCCAGCAGCTCCCTCGCTGGGGGAGAACAGTTCTTC
TRBJ2-3,once,TRBV3-1,NA,CASSQNRGGTDTQYF,TGTGCCAGCAGCCAGAATAGGGGAGGCACAGATACGCAGTATTTT
TRBJ2-7,NA,TRBV20-1,TRBD1,CSASKGASSYEQYF,TGCAGTGCAAGCAAGGGGGCCTCATCCTACGAGCAGTACTTC
TRBJ1-4,many,TRBV7-9,NA,CASTLYGGTTNEKLFF,TGTGCCAGCACCCTTTATGGCGGTACAACTAATGAAAAACTGTTTTTT
TRBJ1-1,NA,TRBV11-2,TRBD1,CASSRRDRAEAFF,TGTGCCAGCAGCCGACGGGACAGGGCTGAAGCTTTCTTT
TRBJ2-7,many,TRBV6-1,NA,CASSEGPAGEQYF,TGTGCCAGCAGTGAGGGCCCTGCGGGCGAGCAGTACTTC
TRBJ2-5,NA,TRBV7-2,NA,CASSLGTGSRVAQYF,TGTGCCAGCAGCTTAGGTACAGGGTCTCGCGTGGCCCAGTACTTC
TRBJ1-5,once,TRBV28,NA,CASSPSGAGNQPQHF,TGTGCCAGCAGTCCCTCGGGGGCTGGCAATCAGCCCCAGCATTTT
TRBJ2-1,NA,TRBV18,TRBD2,CASSSASGVDEQFF,TGTGCCAGCTCATCGGCCAGCGGGGTCGATGAGCAGTTCTTC
TRBJ2-2,few,TRBV11-2,NA,CASSLEDAGELFF,TGTGCCAGCAGCTTAGAGGACGCCGGGGAGCTGTTTTTT
TRBJ2-1,NA,TRBV7-8,NA,CASSFPGTEGGNEQFF,TGTGCCAGCAGCTTCCCCGGGACCGAGGGGGGAAATGAGCAGTTCTTC
TRBJ2-1,NA,TRBV2,TRBD2,CASSFGTNRREQFF,TGTGCCAGCAGTTTCGGGACTAATCGCCGTGAGCAGTTCTTC
TRBJ1-6,NA,TRBV4-1,NA,CASSQELSGTPVGSPLHF,TGCGCCAGCAGCCAAGAGCTCAGCGGGACACCCGTTGGCTCACCCCTCCACTTT
TRBJ1-5,NA,TRBV6-6,TRBD1,CASTRIQDRGVYGNQPQHF,TGTGCCAGCACCCGGATCCAGGACAGGGGTGTATATGGCAATCAGCCCCAGCATTTT
TRBJ1-2,many,TRBV7-2,NA,CASSSRAGYTF,TGTGCCAGCAGCTCAAGGGCAGGCTACACCTTC
TRBJ1-4,NA,TRBV4-2,NA,CASSRPFQGGEEKLFF,TGTGCCAGCAGCCGACCATTCCAGGGAGGAGAGGAAAAACTGTTTTTT
TRBJ1-3,few,TRBV4-3,TRBD1,CASSPPGQGKGNTIYF,TGCGCCAGCAGCCCCCCGGGACAGGGGAAAGGAAACACCATATATTTT
TRBJ1-5,once,TRBV20-1,TRBD1,CSAQDRQGTNQPQHF,TGCAGTGCTCAGGACCGACAGGGGACTAATCAGCCCCAGCATTTT
TRBJ2-7,many,TRBV7-2,NA,CASMISGAYEQYF,TGTGCCAGCATGATCTCAGGGGCCTACGAGCAGTACTTC
TRBJ1-2,NA,TRBV19,NA,CASSSPRDGYGYTF,TGTGCCAGTAGTTCACCCCGGGACGGCTATGGCTACACCTTC
TRBJ2-7,few,TRBV27,NA,CASSFDTTLYEQYF,TGTGCCAGCAGTTTCGACACAACCCTATACGAGCAGTACTTC
TRBJ1-1,few,TRBV14,NA,CASSPSWGEAFF,TGTGCCAGCAGCCCCTCTTGGGGGGAAGCTTTCTTT
TRBJ1-3,NA,TRBV28,NA,CASSPGPHSGNTIYF,TGTGCCAGCAGTCCCGGACCCCACTCTGGAAACACCATATATTTT
TRBJ2-5,many,TRBV7-2,NA,CASSPRDWQETQYF,TGTGCCAGCAGCCCCCGGGACTGGCAAGAGACCCAGTACTTC
TRBJ1-2,NA,TRBV20-1,TRBD1,CSATQGARGMGYTF,TGCAGTGCTACCCAGGGGGCCAGAGGGATGGGCTACACCTTC
TRBJ1-6,NA,TRBV5-1,TRBD1,CASSPMTGSNSPLHF,TGCGCCAGCAGCCCAATGACAGGGAGCAATTCACCCCTCCACTTT
TRBJ2-1,few,TRBV14,TRBD2,CASSRLTSGVGEQFF,TGTGCCAGCAGCCGATTGACTAGCGGGGTAGGTGAGCAGTTCTTC
TRBJ1-6,few,TRBV4-1,NA,CASSQTLGQSLNSPLHF,TGCGCCAGCAGCCAAACTCTAGGACAGTCGCTTAATTCACCCCTCCACTTT
TRBJ1-6,few,TRBV6-6,NA,CASKPSQGPSPLHF,TGTGCCAGCAAGCCCTCCCAGGGCCCTTCACCCCTCCACTTT
TRBJ1-6,few,TRBV6-5,NA,CASSYHGPPRPNSPLHF,TGTGCCAGCAGTTACCATGGGCCACCTAGACCTAATTCACCCCTCCACTTT
TRBJ2-7,NA,TRBV5-4,NA,CASSSLGMTYEQYF,TGTGCCAGCAGCTCCCTAGGGATGACCTACGAGCAGTACTTC
TRBJ1-6,NA,TRBV7-9,NA,CASSPGIRSPLHF,TGTGCCAGCAGCCCAGGGATCCGATCACCCCTCCACTTT
TRBJ1-2,NA,TRBV7-2,NA,CASGQDVSGYGYTF,TGTGCCAGCGGGCAGGATGTTAGTGGCTATGGCTACACCTTC
TRBJ2-2,NA,TRBV5-4,TRBD1,CASSFRGKRAGELFF,TGTGCCAGCAGCTTCAGGGGGAAAAGGGCCGGGGAGCTGTTTTTT
TRBJ2-5,many,TRBV4-3,NA,CASSQEEGGGSETQYF,TGCGCCAGCAGCCAAGAGGAAGGGGGAGGGTCGGAGACCCAGTACTTC
TRBJ2-1,many,TRBV12-3/TRBV12-4,TRBD1,CASTRGTAYNEQFF,TGTGCCAGCACTAGGGGGACAGCCTACAATGAGCAGTTCTTC
TRBJ2-5,few,TRBV7-6,NA,CASSLYPRKETQYF,TGTGCCAGCAGCTTATACCCCAGAAAAGAGACCCAGTACTTC
TRBJ1-2,NA,TRBV20-1,NA,CSARVPKNYGYTF,TGCAGTGCTAGAGTTCCGAAAAACTATGGCTACACCTTC
TRBJ1-1,NA,TRBV7-2,NA,CARHGISGTEAFF,TGTGCCAGACACGGGATCTCGGGCACTGAAGCTTTCTTT